The 24 T cell receptor beta chains in this list originate from one sample, sequenced in a study of shared clonotypes between healthy human individuals. The assay was immunoSEQ multiplex PCR, and TCRdb's table has in-frame clones only and misses some. The data show fewer than 650,000 clones, around 78% seen once. Specimen: PBMCs. All receptors derive from a woman between 40 and 50 years old in good health. Some clones in this sample may be carry-over from other donors' samples.

The chain links TRBV28 to TRBJ2-3, with 8 nucleotides matching TRBD1. Germline V gives CDR1 MDHEN, CDR2 SYDVKM. Trimming took 8 bases from V and 4 from J; bases not matched to a gene: 11. The CDR3 contains 15 residues. Here the CDR3 reads CASQGASGESDTQYF. Here the CDR3 DNA reads TGTGCCAGCCAGGGGGCTAGTGGTGAATCAGATACGCAGTATTTT.

The table lists this clone with a few counts. This rearrangement joins TRBV10-3 to TRBJ2-2; no definite D call. CDR1 and CDR2 (germline): ENHRY, SYGVKD. Trimming removed 6 bases at V and 1 base at J, with 9 bases between. The CDR3 extends over 14 amino acids. The CDR3 loop is CAISEYKNTGELFF. The DNA for the CDR3 is TGTGCCATCAGCGAATACAAGAACACCGGGGAGCTGTTTTTT.

This chain uses TRBV11-3 with TRBJ2-3; D call uncertain. The V and J ends lost 1 base and 0 bases respectively, with 8 bases between them. CDR1 and CDR2 from the germline V gene are SGHNT and YENEEA. The CDR3 sequence is 15 residues long. In DNA, the CDR3 is TGTGCCAGCAGCTTAGTTCTCCCGAGCACAGATACGCAGTATTTT. Amino acids: CASSLVLPSTDTQYF.

The V gene is TRBV4-1, the J gene TRBJ2-1, with 14 bases matching TRBD2. Trimming removed 2 bases from V and 8 bases from J; junction bases left unmatched: 23. The germline CDR1 and CDR2 sequences are MGHRA and YSYEKL. The CDR3 covers 22 residues. CDR3 nucleotides: TGCGCCAGCAGCCAAAGGGGGGTAAATTCGGGACGGGGACTAGCGGGAGTACATGAGCAGTTCTTC. Translating it yields CASSQRGVNSGRGLAGVHEQFF.

Comment on this clone: One base separates it from a far larger clone, so it is likely a read error. The sample holds other DNA sequences that translate to the same CDR3. The genes are TRBV6-4 and TRBJ2-2, with no clear D. CDR3 length equals 13 residues. CDR1 MRHNA and CDR2 SNTAGT come from the germline V gene. CDR3 sequence reads: CASSERDAGELFF. The CDR3 DNA reads TGCGCCAGCAGTGAAAGGGATGCCGGGGAGCTGTTTTTT.

CDR3 protein: CASSLQGRQYF. Here the CDR3 DNA reads TGTGCCAGCAGTTTACAGGGTAGACAGTACTTC. The V gene is TRBV28, the J gene TRBJ2-4; D might be TRBD1 (5 bases). V lost 2 bases and J lost 13, with 9 bases in between. The length of the CDR3 is 11 residues. Germline V gene data show CDR1 as MDHEN and CDR2 as SYDVKM.

The chain recombines TRBV7-2 with TRBJ2-7; D is undetermined. The CDR3 covers 13 residues. Trimming cost V 2 bases and J 6 bases, with 11 bases left between them. Germline assignment: CDR1 SGHTA and CDR2 FQGNSA. CDR3: CASSLLEVGEQYF. In DNA, the CDR3 is TGTGCCAGCAGCTTACTAGAGGTGGGCGAGCAGTACTTC.

The rearrangement uses TRBV5-4 and TRBJ2-1; TRBD2 might be the D (5 bases). The CDR3 consists of 12 residues. V dropped 0 bases and J dropped 13 bases, with 11 bases sitting between them. The germline CDR1 and CDR2 sequences are SGHNT and YYREEE (reference sequence). The CDR3 loop reads CASSLGTRSQFF. CDR3 bases: TGTGCCAGCAGCTTGGGAACTAGGAGTCAGTTCTTC.

The V call is TRBV28, the J call TRBJ1-5, with D perhaps matching TRBD1 (6 bases). This CDR3 is 12 amino acids long. Germline-derived CDR1 and CDR2 are MDHEN and SYDVKM. Trimming took off 3 bases at V and 6 bases at J, with 6 bases between the two ends. This CDR3 is CASSLGAQPQHF. For the CDR3, the DNA is TGTGCCAGCAGTTTGGGGGCTCAGCCCCAGCATTTT.

The chain joins TRBV7-8 to TRBJ2-6; D not certain. There are 12 residues in the CDR3. CDR1 SGHVS and CDR2 FQNEAQ come from the germline V gene. V gave up 8 bases and J gave up 2 bases, with 4 bases separating them. The CDR3 reads CASRPGANVLTF. CDR3 nucleotides: TGTGCCAGCCGACCTGGGGCCAACGTCCTGACTTTC.

Concerning this clone itself: A far larger clone is one nucleotide away, so this likely arose from a read error. The chain combines TRBV30 with TRBJ1-1; D is perhaps TRBD1 (6 bases). The CDR3 length is 11 residues. Germline V lookup: CDR1 GTSNPN, CDR2 SVGIG (reference sequence). The CDR3 bases are TGTTCCTGGAGTGTACACAGGGCCGCTTTCTTT. Encoded protein: CSWSVHRAAFF. The variable domain in full, completed from reference TRBV30 and TRBJ1-1, reads SQTIHQWPATLVQPVGSPLSLECTVEGTSNPNLYWYRQAAGRGLQLLFYSVGIGQISSEVPQNLSASRPQDRQFILSSKKLLLSDSGFYLCSWSVHRAAFFGQGTRLTVV.

The rearrangement joins TRBV2 to TRBJ2-1, with D unclear. The germline CDR1 and CDR2 sequences are SNHLY and FYNNEI. Trimming removed 3 bases at V and 5 bases at J, with 11 bases between. This CDR3 has 14 amino acids. The CDR3 spells CASSDFIRDNEQFF. The CDR3 bases are TGTGCCAGCAGTGATTTCATACGGGACAATGAGCAGTTCTTC.

V and J are TRBV7-8 and TRBJ2-7; TRBD2 is a possible D gene (5 bases). The germline V and J ends were trimmed by 7 bases and 0 bases, with 16 bases remaining between them. This CDR3 contains 15 residues. Germline values: CDR1 SGHVS, CDR2 FQNEAQ. CDR3 in DNA: TGTGCCAGCACCACCTCGGGGTCGGCCTCCTACGAGCAGTACTTC. Its protein is CASTTSGSASYEQYF.

The chain combines TRBV30 with TRBJ1-2; D gene ambiguous. Trimming took 2 bases from V and 1 from J, leaving 8 bases between them. CDR1 and CDR2 from the germline V gene are GTSNPN and SVGIG (reference sequence). CDR3 size: 13 residues. The CDR3 region is CAWSSAHNYGYTF. CDR3 sequence (DNA): TGTGCCTGGAGTTCCGCCCATAACTATGGCTACACCTTC.

This clone was recorded once. The rearrangement joins TRBV5-1 to TRBJ2-1; 9 positions match TRBD2. In germline, CDR1 is SGHRS, CDR2 YFSETQ. Losses at the gene ends were 0 bases for V and 8 bases for J; bases not matched to a gene: 6. The CDR3 is 15 amino acids. CDR3 nucleotides: TGCGCCAGCAGCTTGGCAGCGGGGGGCCTTTATGAGCAGTTCTTC. Translation gives CASSLAAGGLYEQFF.

The gene calls are TRBV9 and TRBJ2-5; TRBD1 matches 9 bases. The trim removed 4 bases at V and 3 bases at J, leaving 10 bases unmatched. Germline lookup yields CDR1 SGDLS and CDR2 YYNGEE. The CDR3 consists of 16 residues. CDR3 nucleotides: TGTGCCAGCAGCCCCCGGACAGGGGATTATAAAGAGACCCAGTACTTC. Protein: CASSPRTGDYKETQYF.

The CDR3 is CASSSTSGGKSTDTQYF. CDR3 DNA sequence: TGTGCCAGCAGCTCGACTAGCGGTGGGAAAAGCACAGATACGCAGTATTTT. The rearrangement uses TRBV5-8 and TRBJ2-3; 9 bases line up with TRBD2. The length of the CDR3 is 17 residues. Losses at the gene ends were 3 bases for V and 0 bases for J; bases not matched to a gene: 8. Germline V lookup: CDR1 SGHTS, CDR2 YDEGEE.

This rearrangement joins TRBV5-1 to TRBJ2-7; 14 bases match TRBD2. The CDR3 loop spans 14 amino acids. Germline V gene lookup returns CDR1 SGHRS and CDR2 YFSETQ. After removal of 3 bases from V and 6 bases from J, the junction contained 2 bases not matched to a gene. The chain's CDR3 is CASSYGLAGGEQYF. In nucleotides, the CDR3 is TGCGCCAGCAGCTACGGACTAGCGGGAGGCGAGCAGTACTTC.

Note on this clone: A far larger clone differs by one base, so this is likely a read error. This chain connects TRBV14 to TRBJ2-1, with 9 bases identical to TRBD2. Germline V gene data show CDR1 as SGHDN and CDR2 as FVKESK. Losses at the gene ends were 4 bases for V and 0 bases for J; bases not matched to a gene: 1. This CDR3 spans 15 amino acids. CDR3 region: CASSLSGSSYNEQFF. CDR3 DNA sequence: TGTGCCAGCAGCCTTAGCGGGAGCTCCTACAATGAGCAGTTCTTC. Full variable domain (missing parts from reference TRBV14 and TRBJ2-1): EAGVTQFPSHSVIEKGQTVTLRCDPISGHDNLYWYRRVMGKEIKFLLHFVKESKQDESGMPNNRFLAERTGGTYSTLKVQPAELEDSGVYFCASSLSGSSYNEQFFGPGTRLTVL.

This clone was counted a few times. The chain combines TRBV11-2 with TRBJ2-7; 7 bases align to TRBD2. J was trimmed by 3 bases and V by 0 bases; bases with no gene match: 2. CDR1 and CDR2 (germline): SGHAT, FQNNGV. This CDR3 is 14 amino acids long. Here the CDR3 DNA reads TGTGCCAGCAGCTTAGAGGGGGGGGACTACGAGCAGTACTTC. Translating gives CASSLEGGDYEQYF.

The V gene is TRBV10-3, the J gene TRBJ2-3, with 9 bases lining up with TRBD2. Germline CDR1 reads ENHRY; CDR2 reads SYGVKD. The J segment lost 4 bases and the V segment lost 9 bases, leaving 5 bases of the junction unmatched. This CDR3 is built from 13 residues. The CDR3 protein is CAMGVAGADTQYF. DNA of the CDR3: TGTGCCATGGGGGTAGCGGGAGCAGATACGCAGTATTTT.

The chain recombines TRBV5-8 with TRBJ1-4, with a tentative D call TRBD1 (5 bases). The CDR3 totals 13 residues. Germline CDR1 and CDR2: SGHTS and YDEGEE. Trimming cost V 4 bases and J 6 bases, with 10 bases left between them. Here the CDR3 reads CASSETVYEKLFF. CDR3 sequence (DNA): TGTGCCAGCAGCGAGACAGTATATGAAAAACTGTTTTTT.

Turning to this clone: One end of the junction varies from germline; a read error may be responsible. The DNA of the CDR3 is TGTGCTAGCAGCTTGGCGGGAGCCACCACAGATACGCAGTATTTT. Translating gives CASSLAGATTDTQYF. J is TRBJ2-3 and V is TRBV7-7, with 7 bases aligning to TRBD2. CDR3 length: 15 amino acids. Germline CDR1 and CDR2: SSHAT and FNYEAQ (reference sequence).

The V and J genes are TRBV4-1 and TRBJ2-1, with a possible D match to TRBD2 (6 bases). Trimming took 1 base from V and 6 from J, leaving 16 bases between them. This CDR3 is 16 amino acids long. Germline CDR1 is MGHRA and CDR2 is YSYEKL. Here the CDR3 DNA reads TGCGCCAGCAGCCAAGCGTTGGAGGGGCGTCGCAATGAGCAGTTCTTC. Translating it yields CASSQALEGRRNEQFF.